These T cell receptor beta chains were read from a single sample in a study of cytomegalovirus exposure and HLA in healthy donors. The assay was immunoSEQ multiplex PCR, and TCRdb's table has in-frame clones only and misses some. The table lists about 94,000 clones, nearly 80% of them singletons. Sequenced input: PBMCs. The source of these receptors is a middle-aged woman in good health and CMV-seronegative. CDR3s include the opening cysteine and the closing phenylalanine or tryptophan. Each record gives: CDR3 protein, CDR3 DNA, D gene, V gene, clone size, J gene. The D gene is left open where the match is weak. Clone sizes are given selectively: once, few, many, or a class where the clone is expanded.

cdr3_aa: CASSFGGTGGNQPQHF
cdr3_nt: TGCGCCAGCAGCTTTGGGGGGACAGGGGGCAATCAGCCCCAGCATTTT
d_call: TRBD1
v_call: TRBV5-1
clone_size: .
j_call: TRBJ1-5

cdr3_aa: CASAGFGNSPLHF
cdr3_nt: TGTGCCAGCGCAGGGTTTGGGAATTCACCCCTCCACTTT
d_call: .
v_call: TRBV27
clone_size: many
j_call: TRBJ1-6

cdr3_aa: CASRILNTEAFF
cdr3_nt: TGTGCCAGCAGAATATTGAACACTGAAGCTTTCTTT
d_call: .
v_call: TRBV2
clone_size: .
j_call: TRBJ1-1

cdr3_aa: CASSSKRGETQYF
cdr3_nt: TGTGCCAGCAGCTCTAAACGGGGAGAGACCCAGTACTTC
d_call: .
v_call: TRBV7-2
clone_size: .
j_call: TRBJ2-5

cdr3_aa: CASSQAGTHTYEQYF
cdr3_nt: TGTGCCAGCAGTCAAGCCGGGACACACACCTACGAGCAGTACTTC
d_call: .
v_call: TRBV2
clone_size: .
j_call: TRBJ2-7

cdr3_aa: CASSGLAGASSYNEQFF
cdr3_nt: TGTGCCAGCAGCGGTCTAGCGGGGGCTAGCTCCTACAATGAGCAGTTCTTC
d_call: TRBD2
v_call: TRBV9
clone_size: .
j_call: TRBJ2-1

cdr3_aa: CASSLVGGAGNQPQHF
cdr3_nt: TGTGCCAGCAGCTTAGTTGGGGGGGCGGGCAATCAGCCCCAGCATTTT
d_call: .
v_call: TRBV7-9
clone_size: .
j_call: TRBJ1-5

cdr3_aa: CASPPGSSYNEQFF
cdr3_nt: TGTGCCAGCCCCCCGGGATCCTCCTACAATGAGCAGTTCTTC
d_call: .
v_call: TRBV7-9
clone_size: .
j_call: TRBJ2-1

cdr3_aa: CASRTDRGNSPLHF
cdr3_nt: TGTGCCAGCAGGACGGACAGGGGAAATTCACCCCTCCACTTT
d_call: TRBD1
v_call: TRBV2
clone_size: .
j_call: TRBJ1-6

cdr3_aa: CASSLQGAANQPQHF
cdr3_nt: TGTGCCAGCAGCTTACAGGGAGCCGCCAATCAGCCCCAGCATTTT
d_call: .
v_call: TRBV5-4
clone_size: .
j_call: TRBJ1-5

cdr3_aa: CASSLSSGGPPYNEQFF
cdr3_nt: TGTGCCAGCAGCTTATCGAGCGGGGGCCCCCCCTACAATGAGCAGTTCTTC
d_call: TRBD2
v_call: TRBV7-2
clone_size: .
j_call: TRBJ2-1

cdr3_aa: CAWRAGVSYGYTF
cdr3_nt: TGTGCCTGGAGAGCAGGGGTTAGCTATGGCTACACCTTC
d_call: .
v_call: TRBV30
clone_size: .
j_call: TRBJ1-2

cdr3_aa: CASSHHQAGAMTDTQYF
cdr3_nt: TGTGCCAGCAGCCACCATCAAGCGGGGGCGATGACAGATACGCAGTATTTT
d_call: TRBD2
v_call: TRBV14
clone_size: .
j_call: TRBJ2-3

cdr3_aa: CASTGDYEQYF
cdr3_nt: TGTGCCAGCACAGGTGACTACGAGCAGTACTTC
d_call: .
v_call: TRBV2
clone_size: .
j_call: TRBJ2-7

cdr3_aa: CAIRGSLGRENTGELFF
cdr3_nt: TGTGCCATCAGAGGGTCTTTGGGCAGGGAGAACACCGGGGAGCTGTTTTTT
d_call: .
v_call: TRBV10-3
clone_size: few
j_call: TRBJ2-2

cdr3_aa: CASSQFQRSSYEQYF
cdr3_nt: TGTGCCAGCAGCCAATTCCAGCGGAGCTCCTACGAGCAGTACTTC
d_call: .
v_call: TRBV27
clone_size: .
j_call: TRBJ2-7

cdr3_aa: CASSLGLAGVSTDTQYF
cdr3_nt: TGTGCCAGCAGTCTGGGACTAGCGGGGGTGTCCACAGATACGCAGTATTTT
d_call: TRBD2
v_call: TRBV9
clone_size: .
j_call: TRBJ2-3

cdr3_aa: CASRGLVDYEQYF
cdr3_nt: TGTGCCAGCAGGGGGCTGGTGGACTACGAGCAGTACTTC
d_call: .
v_call: TRBV27
clone_size: .
j_call: TRBJ2-7

cdr3_aa: CASSLPTGGSDYGYTF
cdr3_nt: TGTGCCAGCAGCCTACCTACAGGGGGCTCGGACTATGGCTACACCTTC
d_call: TRBD1
v_call: TRBV5-4
clone_size: .
j_call: TRBJ1-2

cdr3_aa: CASRSPRGGAYEQYF
cdr3_nt: TGTGCCAGCAGATCCCCGCGCGGAGGGGCCTACGAGCAGTACTTC
d_call: .
v_call: TRBV27
clone_size: once
j_call: TRBJ2-7

cdr3_aa: CASSPGTGHNSPLHF
cdr3_nt: TGTGCCAGCAGCCCGGGGACAGGGCACAATTCACCCCTCCACTTT
d_call: TRBD1
v_call: TRBV7-2
clone_size: .
j_call: TRBJ1-6

cdr3_aa: CASSPGQGSYNEQFF
cdr3_nt: TGTGCCAGCAGCCCGGGACAGGGTTCCTACAATGAGCAGTTCTTC
d_call: TRBD1
v_call: TRBV9
clone_size: .
j_call: TRBJ2-1

cdr3_aa: CASSLDLSYEQYF
cdr3_nt: TGTGCCAGCAGCTTAGATCTCTCCTACGAGCAGTACTTC
d_call: .
v_call: TRBV7-2
clone_size: .
j_call: TRBJ2-7

cdr3_aa: CASSSLSGGISPLHF
cdr3_nt: TGTGCCAGCAGTTCTCTGTCAGGGGGAATTTCACCCCTCCACTTT
d_call: TRBD1
v_call: TRBV28
clone_size: once
j_call: TRBJ1-6

cdr3_aa: CASSRGGNYGYTF
cdr3_nt: TGTGCCAGCAGCCGCGGAGGGAACTATGGCTACACCTTC
d_call: .
v_call: TRBV5-4
clone_size: .
j_call: TRBJ1-2

cdr3_aa: CASRIREGTEAFF
cdr3_nt: TGTGCCAGCAGAATCCGGGAGGGGACTGAAGCTTTCTTT
d_call: .
v_call: TRBV6-5
clone_size: few
j_call: TRBJ1-1

cdr3_aa: CASAKGGAPGYTF
cdr3_nt: TGTGCCTCCGCGAAGGGGGGGGCGCCGGGCTACACCTTC
d_call: .
v_call: TRBV30
clone_size: .
j_call: TRBJ1-2

cdr3_aa: CASSFYGGMSDTQYF
cdr3_nt: TGCGCCAGCAGCTTTTACGGGGGGATGTCAGATACGCAGTATTTT
d_call: TRBD2
v_call: TRBV5-1
clone_size: .
j_call: TRBJ2-3

cdr3_aa: CASSETGDQPQHF
cdr3_nt: TGTGCCAGCAGTGAAACGGGGGATCAGCCCCAGCATTTT
d_call: .
v_call: TRBV2
clone_size: .
j_call: TRBJ1-5

cdr3_aa: CATSRDRGTYGYTF
cdr3_nt: TGTGCCACCAGCAGAGACCGGGGGACCTATGGCTACACCTTC
d_call: .
v_call: TRBV15
clone_size: .
j_call: TRBJ1-2

cdr3_aa: CASSSQGFTEAFF
cdr3_nt: TGCGCCAGCAGCTCACAGGGGTTTACTGAAGCTTTCTTT
d_call: TRBD1
v_call: TRBV5-1
clone_size: once
j_call: TRBJ1-1

cdr3_aa: CASSPREGNYGYTF
cdr3_nt: TGCGCCAGCAGCCCCCGGGAGGGGAACTATGGCTACACCTTC
d_call: .
v_call: TRBV5-1
clone_size: .
j_call: TRBJ1-2

cdr3_aa: CAWARQVNEKLFF
cdr3_nt: TGTGCCTGGGCCAGACAGGTTAATGAAAAACTGTTTTTT
d_call: .
v_call: TRBV30
clone_size: .
j_call: TRBJ1-4

cdr3_aa: CASISGGSRNEQFF
cdr3_nt: TGTGCCAGTATAAGCGGGGGTTCACGGAATGAGCAGTTCTTC
d_call: TRBD2
v_call: TRBV7-2
clone_size: .
j_call: TRBJ2-1

cdr3_aa: CASSPIVGGTDTQYF
cdr3_nt: TGTGCCAGCAGCCCAATAGTAGGGGGCACAGATACGCAGTATTTT
d_call: .
v_call: TRBV7-6
clone_size: .
j_call: TRBJ2-3

cdr3_aa: CASSATGSSYNSPLHF
cdr3_nt: TGTGCCAGCAGCGCCACAGGGTCCTCCTATAATTCACCCCTCCACTTT
d_call: .
v_call: TRBV9
clone_size: .
j_call: TRBJ1-6

cdr3_aa: CASSNGQRVNEQFF
cdr3_nt: TGTGCCAGCAGCAACGGACAGAGGGTTAATGAGCAGTTCTTC
d_call: .
v_call: TRBV5-4
clone_size: .
j_call: TRBJ2-1

cdr3_aa: CASSEWGREETQYF
cdr3_nt: TGTGCCAGCAGCGAGTGGGGGAGGGAAGAGACCCAGTACTTC
d_call: TRBD2
v_call: TRBV9
clone_size: .
j_call: TRBJ2-5

cdr3_aa: CASMTGTETFNEQFF
cdr3_nt: TGTGCCAGCATGACCGGGACTGAAACTTTCAATGAGCAGTTCTTC
d_call: .
v_call: TRBV6-1
clone_size: .
j_call: TRBJ2-1

cdr3_aa: CASSASGGFNEQFF
cdr3_nt: TGTGCCAGCTCGGCTAGCGGGGGGTTCAATGAGCAGTTCTTC
d_call: TRBD2
v_call: TRBV18
clone_size: .
j_call: TRBJ2-1

cdr3_aa: CASSHAGGNTIYF
cdr3_nt: TGTGCCAGCAGCCATGCGGGGGGAAACACCATATATTTT
d_call: .
v_call: TRBV11-2
clone_size: .
j_call: TRBJ1-3

cdr3_aa: CASSRQANTGELFF
cdr3_nt: TGTGCCAGCAGTAGACAGGCGAACACCGGGGAGCTGTTTTTT
d_call: .
v_call: TRBV6-5
clone_size: once
j_call: TRBJ2-2

cdr3_aa: CASSSKSQWTRNTEAFF
cdr3_nt: TGTGCCAGCAGCTCTAAATCCCAGTGGACAAGGAACACTGAAGCTTTCTTT
d_call: .
v_call: TRBV13
clone_size: once
j_call: TRBJ1-1

cdr3_aa: CASSLDRGSPLHF
cdr3_nt: TGTGCCAGCAGCCTCGACAGGGGTTCACCCCTCCACTTT
d_call: TRBD1
v_call: TRBV6-5
clone_size: .
j_call: TRBJ1-6

cdr3_aa: CASRRQGENTEAFF
cdr3_nt: TGTGCCAGCAGGCGACAGGGTGAGAACACTGAAGCTTTCTTT
d_call: TRBD1
v_call: TRBV2
clone_size: once
j_call: TRBJ1-1

cdr3_aa: CASSDPGQQRGQYF
cdr3_nt: TGCGCCAGCAGTGATCCCGGCCAGCAAAGGGGTCAGTACTTC
d_call: .
v_call: TRBV23-1
clone_size: .
j_call: TRBJ2-7

cdr3_aa: CASSPVGSGGARETQYF
cdr3_nt: TGTGCCAGCTCACCAGTCGGTAGCGGGGGAGCCAGGGAGACCCAGTACTTC
d_call: TRBD2
v_call: TRBV18
clone_size: .
j_call: TRBJ2-5

cdr3_aa: CSVEPGRTEAFF
cdr3_nt: TGCAGCGTTGAACCCGGGAGGACTGAAGCTTTCTTT
d_call: .
v_call: TRBV29-1
clone_size: .
j_call: TRBJ1-1

cdr3_aa: CASSEEAGPYGYTF
cdr3_nt: TGTGCCAGCAGTGAAGAGGCAGGGCCCTATGGCTACACCTTC
d_call: .
v_call: TRBV6-4
clone_size: .
j_call: TRBJ1-2

cdr3_aa: CSSSFAGTEQYF
cdr3_nt: TGTTCCAGCAGCTTCGCGGGGACCGAGCAGTACTTC
d_call: .
v_call: TRBV7-9
clone_size: .
j_call: TRBJ2-7

cdr3_aa: CASSLGQPNTEAFF
cdr3_nt: TGCGCCAGCAGCTTGGGACAACCGAACACTGAAGCTTTCTTT
d_call: .
v_call: TRBV5-1
clone_size: few
j_call: TRBJ1-1

cdr3_aa: CASRSGEITDTQYF
cdr3_nt: TGCGCCAGCAGATCAGGGGAGATCACAGATACGCAGTATTTT
d_call: .
v_call: TRBV5-1
clone_size: once
j_call: TRBJ2-3

cdr3_aa: CASQRGGVETQYF
cdr3_nt: TGTGCCAGCCAGCGGGGGGGCGTAGAGACCCAGTACTTC
d_call: TRBD2
v_call: TRBV6-1
clone_size: once
j_call: TRBJ2-5

cdr3_aa: CASSLGSTNTGELFF
cdr3_nt: TGTGCCAGCAGCTTGGGTAGTACGAACACCGGGGAGCTGTTTTTT
d_call: .
v_call: TRBV5-6
clone_size: .
j_call: TRBJ2-2

cdr3_aa: CASSLGGGSNEQFF
cdr3_nt: TGCGCCAGCAGCTTGGGTGGAGGGTCCAATGAGCAGTTCTTC
d_call: .
v_call: TRBV5-1
clone_size: .
j_call: TRBJ2-1